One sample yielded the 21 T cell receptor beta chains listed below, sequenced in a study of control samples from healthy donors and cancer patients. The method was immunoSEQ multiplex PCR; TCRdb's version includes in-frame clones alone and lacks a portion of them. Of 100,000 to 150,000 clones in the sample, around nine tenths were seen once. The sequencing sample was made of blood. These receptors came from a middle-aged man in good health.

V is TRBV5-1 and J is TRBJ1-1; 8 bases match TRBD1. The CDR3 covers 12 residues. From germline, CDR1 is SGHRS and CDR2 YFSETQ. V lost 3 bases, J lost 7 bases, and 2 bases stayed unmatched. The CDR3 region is CASSWGQVEAFF. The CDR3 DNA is TGCGCCAGCAGCTGGGGACAGGTTGAAGCTTTCTTT. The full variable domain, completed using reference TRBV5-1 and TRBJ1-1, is KAGVTQTPRYLIKTRGQQVTLSCSPISGHRSVSWYQQTPGQGLQFLFEYFSETQRNKGNFPGRFSGRQFSNSRSEMNVSTLELGDSALYLCASSWGQVEAFFGQGTRLTVV.

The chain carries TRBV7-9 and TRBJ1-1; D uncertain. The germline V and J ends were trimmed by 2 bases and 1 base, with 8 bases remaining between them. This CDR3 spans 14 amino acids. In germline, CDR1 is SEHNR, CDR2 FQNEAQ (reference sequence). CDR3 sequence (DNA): TGTGCCAGCAGCTTACTGGAGGGGAACACTGAAGCTTTCTTT. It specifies CASSLLEGNTEAFF.

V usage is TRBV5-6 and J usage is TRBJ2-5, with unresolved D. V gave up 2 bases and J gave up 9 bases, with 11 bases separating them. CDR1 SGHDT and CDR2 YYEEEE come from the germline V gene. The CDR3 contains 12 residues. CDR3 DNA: TGTGCCAGCAGCTTCATATCCGATCCCCAGTACTTC. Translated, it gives CASSFISDPQYF.

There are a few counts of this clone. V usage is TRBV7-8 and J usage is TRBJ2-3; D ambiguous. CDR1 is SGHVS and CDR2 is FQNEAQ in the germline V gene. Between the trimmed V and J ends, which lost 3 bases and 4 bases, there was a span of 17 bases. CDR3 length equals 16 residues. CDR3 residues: CASSFSPAGAPDTQYF. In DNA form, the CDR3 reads TGTGCCAGCAGCTTCTCCCCCGCAGGAGCTCCAGATACGCAGTATTTT.

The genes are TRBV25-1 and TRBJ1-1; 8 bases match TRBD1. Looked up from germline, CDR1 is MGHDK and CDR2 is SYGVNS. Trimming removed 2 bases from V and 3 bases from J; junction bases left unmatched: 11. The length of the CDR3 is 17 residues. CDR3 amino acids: CASSELGRGPRDTEAFF. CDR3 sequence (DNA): TGTGCCAGCAGTGAACTTGGCAGGGGGCCTAGGGACACTGAAGCTTTCTTT. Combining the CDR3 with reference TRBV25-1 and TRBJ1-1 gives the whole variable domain EADIYQTPRYLVIGTGKKITLECSQTMGHDKMYWYQQDPGMELHLIHYSYGVNSTEKGDLSSESTVSRIRTEHFPLTLESARPSHTSQYLCASSELGRGPRDTEAFFGQGTRLTVV.

The CDR3 DNA follows: TGTGCCAGCCGCAAAAAAACAAAGCAAGAGACCCAGTACTTC. This gives the protein CASRKKTKQETQYF. The rearrangement joins TRBV11-2 to TRBJ2-5; D gene ambiguous. Trimming stripped 8 bases from V and 2 bases from J, with 15 bases between. The CDR3 runs 14 residues. Germline V gene lookup returns CDR1 SGHAT and CDR2 FQNNGV. Variable domain in full (rest from reference TRBV11-2 and TRBJ2-5): EAGVAQSPRYKIIEKRQSVAFWCNPISGHATLYWYQQILGQGPKLLIQFQNNGVVDDSQLPKDRFSAERLKGVDSTLKIQPAKLEDSAVYLCASRKKTKQETQYFGPGTRLLVL.

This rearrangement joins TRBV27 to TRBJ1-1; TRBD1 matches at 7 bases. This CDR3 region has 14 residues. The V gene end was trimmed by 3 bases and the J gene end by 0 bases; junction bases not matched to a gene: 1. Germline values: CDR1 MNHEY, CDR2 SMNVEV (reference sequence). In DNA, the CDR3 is TGTGCCAGCAGTTTTGGGACAGTGAACACTGAAGCTTTCTTT. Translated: CASSFGTVNTEAFF.

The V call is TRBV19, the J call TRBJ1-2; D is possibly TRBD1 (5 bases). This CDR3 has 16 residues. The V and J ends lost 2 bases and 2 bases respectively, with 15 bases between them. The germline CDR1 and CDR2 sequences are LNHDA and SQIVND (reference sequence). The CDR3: CASSIMGAGTNYGYTF. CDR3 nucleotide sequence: TGTGCCAGTAGTATAATGGGAGCGGGGACCAACTATGGCTACACCTTC.

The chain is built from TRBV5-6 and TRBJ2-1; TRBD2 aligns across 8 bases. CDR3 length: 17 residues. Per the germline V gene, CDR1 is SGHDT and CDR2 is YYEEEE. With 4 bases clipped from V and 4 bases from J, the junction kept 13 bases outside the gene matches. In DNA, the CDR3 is TGTGCCAGCAGCCGCGTCCCCAAGAGCGGGGGTTACAATGAGCAGTTCTTC. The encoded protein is CASSRVPKSGGYNEQFF.

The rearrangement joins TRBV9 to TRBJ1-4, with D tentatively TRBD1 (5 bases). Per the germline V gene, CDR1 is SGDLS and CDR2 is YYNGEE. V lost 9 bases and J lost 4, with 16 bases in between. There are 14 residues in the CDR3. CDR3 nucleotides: TGTGCCACTCTACATGGGGCCGGTAATGAAAAACTGTTTTTT. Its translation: CATLHGAGNEKLFF.

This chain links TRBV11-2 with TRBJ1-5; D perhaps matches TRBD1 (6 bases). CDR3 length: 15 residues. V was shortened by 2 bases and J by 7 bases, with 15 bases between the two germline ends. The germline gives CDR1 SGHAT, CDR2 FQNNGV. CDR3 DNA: TGTGCCAGCAGCTTATCCTGGGGGGCCGGACAGCCCCAGCATTTT. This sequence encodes CASSLSWGAGQPQHF.

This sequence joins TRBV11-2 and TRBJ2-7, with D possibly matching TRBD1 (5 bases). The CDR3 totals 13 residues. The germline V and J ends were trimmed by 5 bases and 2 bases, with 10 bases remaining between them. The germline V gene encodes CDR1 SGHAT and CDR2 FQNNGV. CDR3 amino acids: CASSPRQTYEQYF. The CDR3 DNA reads TGTGCCAGCAGCCCCCGACAGACCTACGAGCAGTACTTC.

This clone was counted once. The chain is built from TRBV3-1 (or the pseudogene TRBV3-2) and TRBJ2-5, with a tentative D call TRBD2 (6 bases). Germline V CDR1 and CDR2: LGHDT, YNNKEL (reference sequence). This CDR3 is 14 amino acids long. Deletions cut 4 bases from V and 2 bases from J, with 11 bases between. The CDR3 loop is CASSPWEVQETQYF. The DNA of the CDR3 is TGTGCCAGCAGCCCCTGGGAGGTTCAAGAGACCCAGTACTTC.

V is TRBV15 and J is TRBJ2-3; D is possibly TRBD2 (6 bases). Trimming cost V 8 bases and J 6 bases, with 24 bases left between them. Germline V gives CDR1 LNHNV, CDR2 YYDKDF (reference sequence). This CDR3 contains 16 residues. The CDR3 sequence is CATRDPGLHLVDTQYF. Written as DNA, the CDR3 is TGTGCCACCCGAGACCCGGGACTTCACCTGGTGGATACGCAGTATTTT.

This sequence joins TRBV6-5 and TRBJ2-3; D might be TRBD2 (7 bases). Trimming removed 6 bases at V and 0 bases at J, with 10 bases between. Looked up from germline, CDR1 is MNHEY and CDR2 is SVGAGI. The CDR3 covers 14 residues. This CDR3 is CASSGGHSTDTQYF. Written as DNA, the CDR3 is TGTGCCAGCAGCGGGGGGCATAGCACAGATACGCAGTATTTT.

CDR3 amino acids: CAWGSGGNTQYF. The DNA of the CDR3 is TGTGCCTGGGGTTCGGGCGGCAATACGCAGTATTTT. V gene TRBV30 combines with J gene TRBJ2-3; the D is unclear. CDR3 length equals 12 residues. V was pared by 5 bases and J by 7 bases, with 13 bases between. CDR1 is GTSNPN and CDR2 is SVGIG in the germline V gene (reference sequence).

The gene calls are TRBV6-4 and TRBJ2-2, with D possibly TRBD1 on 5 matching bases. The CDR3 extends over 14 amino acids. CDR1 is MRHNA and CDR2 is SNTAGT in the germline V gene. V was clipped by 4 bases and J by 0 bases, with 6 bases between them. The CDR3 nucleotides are TGTGCCAGCAGTGTAGGGGCGAACACCGGGGAGCTGTTTTTT. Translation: CASSVGANTGELFF.

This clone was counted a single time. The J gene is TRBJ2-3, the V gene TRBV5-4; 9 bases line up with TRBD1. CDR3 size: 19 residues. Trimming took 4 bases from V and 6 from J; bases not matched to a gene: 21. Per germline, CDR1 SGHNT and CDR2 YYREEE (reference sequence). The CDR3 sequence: CASSHSSFSRDRVSDTQYF. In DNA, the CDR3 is TGTGCCAGCAGCCATAGTTCGTTTTCCCGGGACAGGGTATCTGATACGCAGTATTTT.

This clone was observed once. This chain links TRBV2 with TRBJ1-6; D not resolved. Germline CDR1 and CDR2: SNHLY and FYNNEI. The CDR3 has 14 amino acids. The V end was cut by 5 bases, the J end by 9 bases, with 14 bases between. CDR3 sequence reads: CASSHRTPFSPLHF. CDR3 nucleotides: TGTGCCAGCAGTCACCGGACGCCTTTTTCACCCCTCCACTTT.

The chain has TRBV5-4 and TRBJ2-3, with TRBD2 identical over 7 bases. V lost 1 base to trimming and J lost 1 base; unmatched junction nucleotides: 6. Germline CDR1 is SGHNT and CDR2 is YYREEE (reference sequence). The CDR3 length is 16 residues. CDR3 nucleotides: TGTGCCAGCAGCTTGATAAGCGGGGTGGGCACAGATACGCAGTATTTT. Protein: CASSLISGVGTDTQYF.

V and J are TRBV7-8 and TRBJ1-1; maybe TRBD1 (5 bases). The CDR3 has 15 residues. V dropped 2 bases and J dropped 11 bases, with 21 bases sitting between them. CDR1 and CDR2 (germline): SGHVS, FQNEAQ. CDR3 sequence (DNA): TGTGCCAGCAGCTTATTCTCCGGAGGGGACCTACGGGCTTTCTTT. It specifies CASSLFSGGDLRAFF.